This T cell receptor beta chain is from a study of blood T cell repertoires in COVID-19. Clones were sequenced by immunoSEQ multiplex PCR, and TCRdb holds only the in-frame ones, with some missing. The sample has some 100,000 clones, approximately 82% seen once; the top ten hold 6.5% to 10%. Trimming took 5 bases from V and 9 from J; bases not matched to a gene: 5. Germline CDR1 is SGHTA and CDR2 is FQGNSA. This CDR3 has 15 residues. The sequence was obtained from a woman aged 80 or older with active or convalescent COVID-19. The specimen was peripheral blood. The rearrangement joins TRBV7-2 to TRBJ2-1; 15 bases are a match to TRBD2. The CDR3 bases are TGTGCCAGCAGCCCCGGACTAGCGGGAGGGGGTGAGCAGTTCTTC. The encoded protein is CASSPGLAGGGEQFF.